This is a list of T cell receptor beta chains from one sample in a study of blood T cell repertoires in COVID-19. Using immunoSEQ multiplex PCR, the repertoire was profiled, and TCRdb retains in-frame clones only, with some absent. The sample has about 70,000 clones; 90% to 95% are singletons. The sample consisted of peripheral blood. These receptor sequences come from a human donor in a cohort sampled during active COVID-19. The conserved cysteine and the conserved F or W are not part of the CDR3 here. Size is omitted from some rows. Given values are once, few, many or a class for expanded clones.

clone size	J gene	CDR3 length	V gene	CDR3 protein
.	TRBJ1-1	11	TRBV3-1/TRBV3-2	ASRRTLNTEAF
once	TRBJ1-1	16	TRBV20-1	SASSGRGTRLMNTEAF
.	TRBJ1-2	12	TRBV27	ASSPKQGTYGYT
.	TRBJ1-1	11	TRBV11-2	ASSPMRDTEAF
.	TRBJ1-5	15	TRBV4-2	ASSSGPRDRGLQPQH
.	TRBJ2-5	12	TRBV5-4	ASSEDRGRETQY
.	TRBJ2-7	13	TRBV3-1/TRBV3-2	ASSQAGTGHYEQY
.	TRBJ1-3	15	TRBV10-3	AIRGVVSTYSGNTIY
.	TRBJ1-1	14	TRBV5-1	ASSPMGQPKNTEAF
.	TRBJ2-7	13	TRBV27	ASSPLGGGEYEQY
.	TRBJ2-7	13	TRBV27	ASSLSSAGKGLEY
.	TRBJ2-7	11	TRBV2	ASSEDIGVGGY
.	TRBJ1-2	11	TRBV29-1	SAEDPGGYGYT
.	TRBJ2-7	11	TRBV7-6	ASSPARGNEQY
.	TRBJ1-4	14	TRBV2	ARLIRSTVTNEKLF
.	TRBJ1-1	12	TRBV28	ASSPTGGGTEAF
.	TRBJ1-5	13	TRBV2	ASRGGQGGDQPQH